The rows below give T cell receptor beta chains drawn from one sample of a study of shared clonotypes between healthy human individuals. Assay used: immunoSEQ multiplex PCR; TCRdb lists only in-frame clones, some missing. The sample has 2,500,000 or so clones, less than 95% seen once. Sequenced: naive CD4+ T cells from PBMCs. Receptor source: a man between 18 and 35 years old in good health. Some clones in this sample may be carry-over from other donors' samples. Each CDR3 is given with its conserved first and last residue. D genes are given only for firm matches. Clone size is stated in some rows and not others, as once, few, many or a class when expanded.

clone_size: once
d_call: -
j_call: TRBJ2-1
v_call: TRBV7-3
cdr3_aa: CASSPERAGGSDEQFF
cdr3_nt: TGTGCCAGCAGCCCAGAGAGGGCCGGGGGCTCGGATGAGCAGTTCTTC

clone_size: -
d_call: -
j_call: TRBJ2-6
v_call: TRBV28
cdr3_aa: CASSLQGPGANVLTF
cdr3_nt: TGTGCCAGCAGCCTACAGGGTCCTGGGGCCAACGTCCTGACTTTC

clone_size: -
d_call: -
j_call: TRBJ2-7
v_call: TRBV28
cdr3_aa: CASSQRGYEQYF
cdr3_nt: TGTGCCAGCAGCCAGAGGGGTTACGAGCAGTACTTC

clone_size: -
d_call: TRBD1
j_call: TRBJ1-1
v_call: TRBV6-5
cdr3_aa: CASQASGGSAEAFF
cdr3_nt: TGTGCCAGTCAAGCGTCAGGGGGAAGCGCTGAAGCTTTCTTT

clone_size: -
d_call: -
j_call: TRBJ2-5
v_call: TRBV29-1
cdr3_aa: CSVGGLQETQYF
cdr3_nt: TGCAGCGTTGGGGGCCTTCAAGAGACCCAGTACTTC

clone_size: -
d_call: -
j_call: TRBJ1-1
v_call: TRBV5-1
cdr3_aa: CASRSRVGTEAFF
cdr3_nt: TGCGCCAGCAGATCCCGGGTGGGGACTGAAGCTTTCTTT

clone_size: -
d_call: TRBD2
j_call: TRBJ2-1
v_call: TRBV5-1
cdr3_aa: CASSLGASGRSGYNEQFF
cdr3_nt: TGCGCCAGCAGCCTCGGGGCTAGCGGGAGGTCGGGTTACAATGAGCAGTTCTTC

clone_size: -
d_call: -
j_call: TRBJ2-1
v_call: TRBV19
cdr3_aa: CASSMGPKRLGGEQFF
cdr3_nt: TGTGCCAGTAGTATGGGCCCCAAGAGACTAGGGGGTGAGCAGTTCTTC

clone_size: -
d_call: -
j_call: TRBJ2-1
v_call: TRBV18
cdr3_aa: CASSPAFLNEQFF
cdr3_nt: TGTGCCAGCTCACCTGCGTTTCTCAATGAGCAGTTCTTC

clone_size: -
d_call: -
j_call: TRBJ2-5
v_call: TRBV7-8
cdr3_aa: CASSSPLDRRETQYF
cdr3_nt: TGTGCCAGCAGCTCACCTCTGGACAGAAGAGAGACCCAGTACTTC

clone_size: -
d_call: TRBD1
j_call: TRBJ1-2
v_call: TRBV11-2
cdr3_aa: CASSDRVGYGYTF
cdr3_nt: TGTGCCAGCAGCGACAGGGTCGGCTATGGCTACACCTTC

clone_size: -
d_call: -
j_call: TRBJ1-4
v_call: TRBV5-1
cdr3_aa: CASSLALPGGNEKLFF
cdr3_nt: TGCGCCAGCAGCTTGGCATTGCCAGGCGGGAATGAAAAACTGTTTTTT

clone_size: -
d_call: -
j_call: TRBJ2-2
v_call: TRBV7-3
cdr3_aa: CASSPLRETGELFF
cdr3_nt: TGTGCCAGCAGCCCCCTCCGGGAGACCGGGGAGCTGTTTTTT

clone_size: -
d_call: -
j_call: TRBJ1-4
v_call: TRBV6-1
cdr3_aa: CASGDSAHNEKLFF
cdr3_nt: TGTGCCAGCGGAGACAGCGCCCATAATGAAAAACTGTTTTTT

clone_size: once
d_call: TRBD2
j_call: TRBJ2-2
v_call: TRBV7-8
cdr3_aa: CASSPGLAGTGELFF
cdr3_nt: TGTGCCAGCAGCCCGGGACTAGCGGGGACCGGGGAGCTGTTTTTT

clone_size: -
d_call: TRBD1
j_call: TRBJ1-1
v_call: TRBV29-1
cdr3_aa: CSADRGNTEAFF
cdr3_nt: TGCAGCGCAGACAGGGGGAACACTGAAGCTTTCTTT

clone_size: -
d_call: TRBD1
j_call: TRBJ2-7
v_call: TRBV6-5
cdr3_aa: CASTRTGTSYEQYF
cdr3_nt: TGTGCCAGCACGAGGACAGGGACCTCCTACGAGCAGTACTTC

clone_size: -
d_call: -
j_call: TRBJ2-5
v_call: TRBV6-1
cdr3_aa: CASTPILETQYF
cdr3_nt: TGTGCCAGCACCCCGATCCTAGAGACCCAGTACTTC

clone_size: -
d_call: TRBD2
j_call: TRBJ2-7
v_call: TRBV30
cdr3_aa: CAWGPLDSSGAYEQYF
cdr3_nt: TGTGCCTGGGGCCCCCTAGATAGTAGCGGGGCTTACGAGCAGTACTTC

clone_size: once
d_call: TRBD1
j_call: TRBJ2-7
v_call: TRBV2
cdr3_aa: CASSVGIRTGGPREQYF
cdr3_nt: TGTGCCAGCAGTGTAGGGATTCGGACAGGGGGCCCACGCGAGCAGTACTTC

clone_size: -
d_call: -
j_call: TRBJ1-3
v_call: TRBV2
cdr3_aa: CASMAPSSGNTIYF
cdr3_nt: TGTGCCAGCATGGCCCCTAGCTCTGGAAACACCATATATTTT

clone_size: once
d_call: -
j_call: TRBJ2-7
v_call: TRBV30
cdr3_aa: CAWSPRVGVSSYEQYF
cdr3_nt: TGTGCCTGGAGTCCCCGGGTGGGGGTTTCTTCCTACGAGCAGTACTTC

clone_size: -
d_call: -
j_call: TRBJ2-3
v_call: TRBV5-1
cdr3_aa: CASSLVSPATSTDTQYF
cdr3_nt: TGCGCCAGCAGCTTGGTGTCTCCAGCGACTAGCACAGATACGCAGTATTTT

clone_size: once
d_call: -
j_call: TRBJ1-5
v_call: TRBV11-2
cdr3_aa: CASSLDQTAHSNQPQHF
cdr3_nt: TGTGCCAGCAGCTTAGATCAGACAGCCCATAGCAATCAGCCCCAGCATTTT

clone_size: -
d_call: -
j_call: TRBJ1-2
v_call: TRBV28
cdr3_aa: CASGRGNYGYTF
cdr3_nt: TGTGCCAGCGGTAGGGGCAACTATGGCTACACCTTC

clone_size: few
d_call: -
j_call: TRBJ1-1
v_call: TRBV29-1
cdr3_aa: CSVERNTEAFF
cdr3_nt: TGCAGCGTTGAAAGGAACACTGAAGCTTTCTTT

clone_size: -
d_call: -
j_call: TRBJ2-7
v_call: TRBV25-1
cdr3_aa: CASSGGLFSYEQYF
cdr3_nt: TGTGCCAGCAGTGGAGGACTCTTCTCCTACGAGCAGTACTTC

clone_size: -
d_call: -
j_call: TRBJ1-1
v_call: TRBV5-5
cdr3_aa: CASSLSQGNTEAFF
cdr3_nt: TGTGCCAGCAGCTTGTCGCAGGGGAACACTGAAGCTTTCTTT

clone_size: -
d_call: TRBD2
j_call: TRBJ2-1
v_call: TRBV5-5
cdr3_aa: CASSLAGTSGKREQFF
cdr3_nt: TGTGCCAGCAGCTTGGCCGGGACTAGCGGGAAACGTGAGCAGTTCTTC

clone_size: -
d_call: TRBD1
j_call: TRBJ2-5
v_call: TRBV29-1
cdr3_aa: CSVSGTAQETQYF
cdr3_nt: TGCAGCGTTTCCGGGACAGCGCAAGAGACCCAGTACTTC

clone_size: -
d_call: -
j_call: TRBJ1-2
v_call: TRBV7-2
cdr3_aa: CASSLIGVEGGYTF
cdr3_nt: TGTGCCAGCAGCTTGATAGGGGTTGAGGGTGGCTACACCTTC

clone_size: once
d_call: TRBD1
j_call: TRBJ2-3
v_call: TRBV2
cdr3_aa: CASSEAGWAPTTGASTDTQYF
cdr3_nt: TGTGCCAGCAGTGAAGCCGGCTGGGCCCCCACAACAGGGGCAAGCACAGATACGCAGTATTTT

clone_size: -
d_call: -
j_call: TRBJ1-4
v_call: TRBV7-9
cdr3_aa: CASTAGGWEKLFF
cdr3_nt: TGTGCCAGCACCGCCGGAGGTTGGGAAAAACTGTTTTTT

clone_size: -
d_call: TRBD2
j_call: TRBJ2-7
v_call: TRBV5-1
cdr3_aa: CASSLAPTAGRYEQYF
cdr3_nt: TGCGCCAGCAGCTTGGCACCGACAGCGGGGCGCTACGAGCAGTACTTC

clone_size: -
d_call: TRBD1
j_call: TRBJ1-3
v_call: TRBV5-1
cdr3_aa: CASSLNTGAGNTIYF
cdr3_nt: TGCGCCAGCAGCTTAAACACAGGGGCTGGAAACACCATATATTTT

clone_size: -
d_call: -
j_call: TRBJ1-2
v_call: TRBV5-1
cdr3_aa: CASSLGDSSSAF
cdr3_nt: TGCGCCAGCAGCTTGGGTGACAGTTCTTCGGCCTTC

clone_size: -
d_call: TRBD1
j_call: TRBJ2-3
v_call: TRBV18
cdr3_aa: CASSAGTGGPGPTDTQYF
cdr3_nt: TGTGCCAGCTCGGCCGGGACAGGGGGACCCGGGCCCACAGATACGCAGTATTTT

clone_size: -
d_call: -
j_call: TRBJ2-5
v_call: TRBV15
cdr3_aa: CAAGRGRETQYF
cdr3_nt: TGTGCCGCCGGACGGGGGCGGGAGACCCAGTACTTC

clone_size: -
d_call: -
j_call: TRBJ2-7
v_call: TRBV5-1
cdr3_aa: CASSPQGLYYEQYF
cdr3_nt: TGCGCCAGCAGCCCCCAGGGACTGTACTACGAGCAGTACTTC

clone_size: -
d_call: -
j_call: TRBJ2-7
v_call: TRBV10-3
cdr3_aa: CAISGAYEQYF
cdr3_nt: TGTGCCATCAGTGGGGCCTACGAGCAGTACTTC

clone_size: -
d_call: -
j_call: TRBJ2-3
v_call: TRBV9
cdr3_aa: CASSPSGDTQYF
cdr3_nt: TGTGCCAGCAGCCCGAGTGGGGATACGCAGTATTTT

clone_size: -
d_call: -
j_call: TRBJ1-1
v_call: TRBV28
cdr3_aa: CASSGLMETGFF
cdr3_nt: TGTGCCAGCAGTGGGCTCATGGAAACTGGTTTCTTT

clone_size: -
d_call: -
j_call: TRBJ1-4
v_call: TRBV7-9
cdr3_aa: CASSLDQTNTNEKLFF
cdr3_nt: TGTGCCAGCAGCTTGGACCAAACTAACACTAATGAAAAACTGTTTTTT

clone_size: -
d_call: TRBD1
j_call: TRBJ1-5
v_call: TRBV7-9
cdr3_aa: CASSGGQNQPQHF
cdr3_nt: TGTGCCAGCAGCGGGGGACAGAATCAGCCCCAGCATTTT

clone_size: -
d_call: TRBD1
j_call: TRBJ2-4
v_call: TRBV5-5
cdr3_aa: CASGRQGLNIQYF
cdr3_nt: TGTGCCAGCGGTCGACAGGGTTTGAACATTCAGTACTTC

clone_size: -
d_call: -
j_call: TRBJ1-2
v_call: TRBV7-8
cdr3_aa: CASSPYQDYGYTF
cdr3_nt: TGTGCCAGCAGCCCCTACCAGGACTATGGCTACACCTTC